The rows below give T cell receptor beta chains drawn from one sample of a study of T cell changes during pregnancy in multiple sclerosis. The repertoire was sequenced with immunoSEQ multiplex PCR; TCRdb's copy has only in-frame clones and lacks some. Among around 64,000 clones listed, over 90% were seen once. This specimen consisted of CD8+ T cells from peripheral blood mononuclear cells, obtained in the third trimester of pregnancy. The source is a female donor with multiple sclerosis, enrolled in a pregnancy study. Each CDR3 is given with its conserved first and last residue. The D gene is left open where the match is weak. A row's size may be missing; if present it is once, few, many or a size class.

>NA|TRBJ2-3|TRBD2|TRBV7-9
CASSPSGASTDTQYF
TGTGCCAGCAGTCCAAGCGGGGCTAGCACAGATACGCAGTATTTT
>NA|TRBJ1-1|NA|TRBV12-5
CASGLQGTEAFF
TGTGCTAGTGGTTTGCAGGGGACAGAAGCTTTCTTT
>once|TRBJ2-5|TRBD1|TRBV6-6
CASSKTGSRETQYF
TGTGCCAGCAGTAAGACAGGGTCACGGGAGACCCAGTACTTC
>NA|TRBJ1-2|NA|TRBV19
CASSTGYGYTF
TGTGCCAGTAGCACAGGGTATGGCTACACCTTC
>NA|TRBJ2-7|NA|TRBV29-1
CSVFRGDYEQYF
TGCAGCGTCTTCAGGGGAGATTACGAGCAGTACTTC
>NA|TRBJ2-1|NA|TRBV21-1
CASSKAGGGQGSYNEQFF
TGTGCCAGCAGCAAAGCGGGGGGGGGACAGGGCTCCTACAATGAGCAGTTCTTC
>once|TRBJ2-1|TRBD2|TRBV19
CASSISASGRFYNEQFF
TGTGCCAGTAGTATATCGGCTAGCGGGAGATTCTACAATGAGCAGTTCTTC
>NA|TRBJ2-5|NA|TRBV7-3
CASSLDSVAGETQYF
TGTGCCAGCAGCTTAGACTCCGTAGCCGGCGAGACCCAGTACTTC
>NA|TRBJ1-1|TRBD1|TRBV29-1
CSVDTGQPNTEAFF
TGCAGCGTTGATACGGGACAGCCGAACACTGAAGCTTTCTTT
>NA|TRBJ2-1|TRBD2|TRBV5-1
CASSLTAGVSDEQFF
TGCGCCAGCAGCTTAACAGCGGGAGTAAGCGATGAGCAGTTCTTC
>NA|TRBJ2-5|NA|TRBV27
CASSSSGYQETQYF
NA
>NA|TRBJ2-1|TRBD2|TRBV7-6
CASSYKSGVEYNEQFF
TGTGCCAGCAGCTATAAGAGCGGGGTTGAATACAATGAGCAGTTCTTC
>NA|TRBJ2-5|NA|TRBV7-2
CASSKGGAGQETQYF
TGTGCCAGCAGCAAAGGGGGGGCAGGGCAAGAGACCCAGTACTTC
>NA|TRBJ1-5|NA|TRBV19
CASSKHANGNQPQHF
TGTGCCAGTAGTAAACACGCTAACGGGAATCAGCCCCAGCATTTT
>NA|TRBJ2-7|TRBD2|TRBV5-1
CASSLSGSFYEQYF
TGCGCCAGCAGCTTAAGCGGGAGTTTCTACGAGCAGTACTTC
>NA|TRBJ2-7|TRBD2|TRBV6-6
CASSPGWGGTSYEQYF
TGTGCCAGCAGTCCCGGTTGGGGGGGGACCTCCTACGAGCAGTACTTC
>NA|TRBJ2-1|TRBD2|TRBV5-1
CASSLASGTRSYNEQFF
TGCGCCAGCAGCTTGGCTAGCGGGACACGCTCCTACAATGAGCAGTTCTTC
>NA|TRBJ2-5|NA|TRBV4-1
CASSQDRNRQETQYF
TGCGCCAGCAGCCAAGATCGGAACAGACAAGAGACCCAGTACTTC
>NA|TRBJ2-7|NA|TRBV6-6
CASSHGTYEQYF
TGTGCCAGCAGTCACGGGACTTACGAGCAGTACTTC
>NA|TRBJ1-2|NA|TRBV19
CASASGYGYTF
TGTGCCAGTGCATCGGGCTATGGCTACACCTTC
>NA|TRBJ2-3|TRBD2|TRBV7-9
CASSLREEDTDTQYF
TGTGCCAGCAGTCTCCGGGAGGAGGACACAGATACGCAGTATTTT
>NA|TRBJ2-3|NA|TRBV7-8
CASSFLALPRRDGSDTQYF
TGTGCCAGCAGCTTCTTGGCCCTACCCCGGCGGGACGGATCAGATACGCAGTATTTT
>NA|TRBJ2-5|NA|TRBV25-1
CASSPPHAGETQYF
TGTGCCAGCAGCCCACCGCACGCGGGAGAGACCCAGTACTTC
>NA|TRBJ1-5|TRBD1|TRBV15
CATSRGQGAGNQPQHF
TGTGCCACCAGCAGAGGACAGGGGGCAGGCAATCAGCCCCAGCATTTT
>once|TRBJ1-1|TRBD1|TRBV10-2
CASSQDRDEDTEAFF
TGCGCCAGCAGTCAGGACAGGGATGAGGACACTGAAGCTTTCTTT
>NA|TRBJ2-1|TRBD2|TRBV9
CASSVGTSGNEQFF
TGTGCCAGCAGCGTCGGGACTAGCGGGAATGAGCAGTTCTTC
>NA|TRBJ1-1|NA|TRBV2
CASREQGFGVSTEAFF
TGTGCCAGCAGGGAACAGGGTTTTGGAGTTTCGACTGAAGCTTTCTTT
>once|TRBJ1-5|NA|TRBV4-3
CASSQDLSGNSNQPQHF
TGCGCCAGCAGCCAAGATTTATCGGGAAATAGCAATCAGCCCCAGCATTTT
>NA|TRBJ2-1|TRBD2|TRBV10-3
CAIMGEGSYNEQFF
TGTGCCATCATGGGGGAGGGTTCCTACAATGAGCAGTTCTTC
>NA|TRBJ2-1|TRBD1|TRBV9
CASSARQGFYLEQFF
TGTGCCAGCAGCGCCCGACAGGGATTCTATCTTGAGCAGTTCTTC
>NA|TRBJ1-2|NA|TRBV14
CASSQAGDYGYTF
TGTGCCAGCAGCCAGGCAGGCGATTATGGCTACACCTTC
>NA|TRBJ2-5|NA|TRBV25-1
CASSSIETQYF
TGTGCCAGCAGTTCAATAGAAACCCAGTACTTC
>NA|TRBJ1-4|NA|TRBV5-4
CASSSGGKLFF
TGTGCCAGCAGTTCGGGGGGCAAACTGTTTTTT
>NA|TRBJ2-1|TRBD2|TRBV15
CATSRARREGSEQFF
TGTGCCACCAGCAGAGCACGTCGGGAGGGAAGTGAGCAGTTCTTC
>NA|TRBJ2-5|NA|TRBV2
CASRGTGETQYF
TGTGCCAGCAGGGGTACAGGGGAGACCCAGTACTTC
>few|TRBJ2-2|NA|TRBV19
CASSIRTTNTGELFF
TGTGCCAGTAGTATCAGGACAACGAACACCGGGGAGCTGTTTTTT
>NA|TRBJ1-3|NA|TRBV19
CASSVTDYSGNTIYF
TGTGCCAGTAGTGTGACGGACTACTCTGGAAACACCATATATTTT
>few|TRBJ2-7|NA|TRBV11-2
CASSFQGHEQYF
TGTGCCAGCAGCTTCCAGGGCCACGAGCAGTACTTC
>NA|TRBJ1-5|NA|TRBV27
CASVTVYGNQPQHF
TGTGCCAGCGTGACAGTGTACGGCAATCAGCCCCAGCATTTT
>NA|TRBJ2-6|NA|TRBV15
CATSRDRGSGANVLTF
TGTGCCACCAGCAGAGATCGAGGTTCTGGGGCCAACGTCCTGACTTTC
>NA|TRBJ2-2|NA|TRBV4-3
CASSQDRKRKTGELFF
TGCGCCAGCAGCCAAGATCGAAAGCGAAAGACCGGGGAGCTGTTTTTT
>NA|TRBJ2-7|NA|TRBV19
CASSNSPYEQYF
TGTGCCAGTAGTAACAGCCCCTACGAGCAGTACTTC
>NA|TRBJ2-5|NA|TRBV30
CAWSVGIAETQYF
TGTGCCTGGAGTGTAGGGATAGCGGAGACCCAGTACTTC
>NA|TRBJ2-2|TRBD2|TRBV11-1
CASSPAGGTGELFF
TGTGCCAGCAGCCCGGCGGGGGGCACCGGGGAGCTGTTTTTT
>NA|TRBJ2-2|TRBD1|TRBV27
CASRVGQGDTGELFF
TGTGCCAGCAGGGTGGGACAGGGTGACACCGGGGAGCTGTTTTTT
>NA|TRBJ2-4|TRBD2|TRBV4-2
CASSGIAGGERNIQYF
TGTGCCAGCAGCGGCATAGCGGGAGGCGAGAGAAACATTCAGTACTTC
>NA|TRBJ2-3|NA|TRBV9
CASSGVSSTDTQYF
TGTGCCAGCAGCGGAGTATCCAGCACAGATACGCAGTATTTT
>NA|TRBJ1-2|NA|TRBV7-9
CASSKQGPGYTF
TGTGCCAGCAGCAAACAGGGACCTGGCTACACCTTC
>NA|TRBJ2-1|NA|TRBV9
CASSVDIRQGPYNEQFF
TGTGCCAGCAGCGTAGATATACGGCAGGGCCCCTACAATGAGCAGTTCTTC
>NA|TRBJ2-2|NA|TRBV6-1
CASRGRANTGELFF
TGTGCCAGCAGGGGCAGGGCGAACACCGGGGAGCTGTTTTTT
>once|TRBJ2-2|NA|TRBV25-1
CASRAGLHTGELFF
TGTGCCAGCAGGGCGGGTCTGCACACCGGGGAGCTGTTTTTT
>once|TRBJ2-1|NA|TRBV9
CASSPGGGAGGNEQFF
TGTGCCAGCAGCCCAGGAGGAGGGGCCGGGGGCAATGAGCAGTTCTTC
>NA|TRBJ2-2|NA|TRBV27
CASSLSAGLPGAGELFF
TGTGCCAGCAGTTTATCCGCCGGACTACCGGGGGCCGGGGAGCTGTTTTTT
>NA|TRBJ2-1|NA|TRBV6-4
CASSDASEPNNEQFF
TGTGCCAGCAGTGACGCTAGCGAGCCCAACAATGAGCAGTTCTTC
>NA|TRBJ2-1|TRBD1|TRBV5-1
CASSLTGVGNEQFF
TGCGCCAGCAGCCTGACAGGGGTAGGGAATGAGCAGTTCTTC